The entry that follows covers one T cell receptor (beta chain) sequence. Its antigen is undetermined. Sequencing used immunoSEQ v3. Survey-level samples got around 2.1 million read pairs; deep-level samples got about 4.5-6.5 million. Method: immunoSEQ multiplex PCR; TCRdb's copy keeps in-frame clones and lacks some. Altogether tens of thousands of clones are present, around 69% being singletons, with the ten largest covering 6% to 7%. V lost 5 bases and J 5 bases, leaving 18 bases between the germline ends. The CDR3 length is 15 residues. CDR1 and CDR2 (germline): MDHEN, SYDVKM. Regarding time point: pre-treatment sample, taken before nivolumab and TIL therapy. The entry originates in a study of TIL therapy for anti-PD-1-resistant metastatic lung cancer. Overall study: Patients then received nivolumab; progressors got lymphodepletion, TIL and IL-2. Median tumor PD-L1 proportion score was 5.5% to 6.5%.

Study results and caveats: Patients were highly selected, enriched for treatment-naive, never-smoker and oncogene-addicted cases.

The clonotype was recovered from a person between 25 and 79 years old with non-small cell lung cancer. The specimen was blood, collected at baseline. The chain has TRBV28 and TRBJ1-1; perhaps TRBD1 as D (6 bases). The CDR3 DNA sequence: TGTGCCAGCAGTGCGATCAGGGGTTTTCGTACTGAAGCTTTCTTT. It yields the protein CASSAIRGFRTEAFF.